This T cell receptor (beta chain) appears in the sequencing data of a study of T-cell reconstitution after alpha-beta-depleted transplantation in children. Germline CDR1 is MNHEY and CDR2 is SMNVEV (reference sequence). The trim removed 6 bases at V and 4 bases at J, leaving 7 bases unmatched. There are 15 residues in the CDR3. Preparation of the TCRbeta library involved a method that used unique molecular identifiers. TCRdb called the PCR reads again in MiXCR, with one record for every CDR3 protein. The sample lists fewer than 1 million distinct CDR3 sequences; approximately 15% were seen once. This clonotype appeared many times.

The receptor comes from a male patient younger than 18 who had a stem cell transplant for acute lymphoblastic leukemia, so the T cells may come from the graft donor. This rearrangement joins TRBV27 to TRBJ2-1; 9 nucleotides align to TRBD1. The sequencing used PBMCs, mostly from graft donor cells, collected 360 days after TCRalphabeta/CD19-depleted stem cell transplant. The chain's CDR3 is CASRDRGLSYNEQFF. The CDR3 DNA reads TGTGCCAGCAGGGACAGGGGTCTCTCGTACAATGAGCAGTTCTTC.